The 15 T cell receptor beta chains in this list originate from one sample, sequenced in a study of cytomegalovirus exposure and HLA in healthy donors. Primers included in the PCR were 60 Vbeta and 13 Jbeta primers. Generated by immunoSEQ multiplex PCR, the TCRdb table keeps only in-frame clones and is missing some. This sample has around 61,000 clones, with 55% to 75% found just once. Source material: PBMCs. All receptors come from a man between 35 and 55 years old in good health and CMV-seropositive.

The chain carries TRBV30 and TRBJ1-1; no definite D call. The CDR3 has 11 amino acids. Trimming left V 5 bases short and J 0 bases short, with 4 bases between. Germline V gene lookup returns CDR1 GTSNPN and CDR2 SVGIG (reference sequence). The CDR3 here is CAWGLNTEAFF. In nucleotides, the CDR3 is TGTGCCTGGGGCCTGAACACTGAAGCTTTCTTT.

V gene TRBV4-2 combines with J gene TRBJ2-2; 8 bases align to TRBD1. Germline CDR1 reads LGHNA; CDR2 reads YNFKEQ. Unmatched junction bases numbered 7, after V lost 6 bases and J lost 4 bases. This CDR3 has 15 residues. CDR3 sequence reads: CASSRQGIGTGELFF. CDR3 sequence (DNA): TGTGCCAGCAGTCGACAGGGGATTGGCACCGGGGAGCTGTTTTTT.

The V gene is TRBV19, the J gene TRBJ2-1; TRBD2 matches at 7 bases. Germline CDR1 LNHDA, CDR2 SQIVND (reference sequence). Trimming cost V 5 bases and J 10 bases; bases outside gene matches: 11. This CDR3 spans 14 amino acids. The CDR3 nucleotides read TGTGCCAGTAGTCCCCACTATGCGGGAGAGGAGCAGTTCTTC. Its translation is CASSPHYAGEEQFF.

The chain combines TRBV11-3 with TRBJ1-2; 7 bases line up with TRBD1. The CDR3 covers 14 residues. The ends lost 2 bases at V and 7 bases at J; junction bases unmatched: 7. Germline loops: CDR1 SGHNT, CDR2 YENEEA. CDR3 loop: CASSLPTGPGGYTF. The CDR3 DNA reads as TGTGCCAGCAGCTTACCGACAGGGCCGGGTGGCTACACCTTC.

V usage is TRBV4-3 and J usage is TRBJ1-5; 8 bases align to TRBD1. The trim removed 3 bases at V and 0 bases at J, leaving 1 base unmatched. Germline CDR1 LGHNA, CDR2 YSLEER. The CDR3 contains 15 residues. CDR3 protein: CASSQDRASNQPQHF. The CDR3 DNA follows: TGCGCCAGCAGCCAGGACAGGGCTAGCAATCAGCCCCAGCATTTT.

V is TRBV6-1 and J is TRBJ1-3; 7 bases align to TRBD1. The germline V gene encodes CDR1 MNHNS and CDR2 SASEGT. The CDR3 runs to 14 residues. With V trimmed by 5 bases and J by 2 bases, 3 bases remained unmatched. The CDR3 sequence is CASSLRGAGNTIYF. The CDR3 DNA reads as TGTGCCAGCAGTCTCAGGGGGGCTGGAAACACCATATATTTT.

V is TRBV29-1 and J is TRBJ2-5, with 7 bases aligning to TRBD1. Germline V CDR1 and CDR2: SQVTM, ANQGSEA. V dropped 4 bases and J dropped 5; count of bases not matched to a gene: 10. The CDR3 totals 14 residues. CDR3 coding DNA: TGCAGCGTTGCGTACCGACAGGGTGGGGAGACCCAGTACTTC. Translation gives CSVAYRQGGETQYF.

The chain carries TRBV5-1 and TRBJ2-3, with D tentatively TRBD2 (6 bases). V lost 4 bases and J lost 5, with 17 bases in between. This CDR3 region has 15 residues. The germline CDR1 and CDR2 sequences are SGHRS and YFSETQ. The CDR3 coding sequence is TGCGCCAGCAGCCCGGGGGTTAAGACGGGAGATACGCAGTATTTT. Protein sequence: CASSPGVKTGDTQYF. Full variable domain (remainder filled in from reference TRBV5-1 and TRBJ2-3): KAGVTQTPRYLIKTRGQQVTLSCSPISGHRSVSWYQQTPGQGLQFLFEYFSETQRNKGNFPGRFSGRQFSNSRSEMNVSTLELGDSALYLCASSPGVKTGDTQYFGPGTRLTVL.

The rearrangement joins TRBV18 to TRBJ2-3, with no clear D. With 1 base removed from V and 0 bases from J, the gap between germline ends came to 5 bases. Germline CDR1 and CDR2: KGHSH and LQKENI. The CDR3 has 14 residues. The CDR3 nucleotides read TGTGCCAGCTCACCACGAACTAGCACAGATACGCAGTATTTT. Residues: CASSPRTSTDTQYF.

CDR3 amino acids: CASSFNRPRGLSYNEQFF. DNA of the CDR3: TGCGCCAGCAGCTTCAACCGTCCACGGGGACTTTCCTACAATGAGCAGTTCTTC. This rearrangement joins TRBV23-1 to TRBJ2-1, with TRBD2 as a possible D gene (6 bases). TRBV23-1 is identified as an open reading frame with a role that is uncertain. CDR3 length: 18 amino acids. Deletions cut 6 bases from V and 1 base from J, with 22 bases between.

V usage is TRBV5-6 and J usage is TRBJ2-7, with 10 bases matching TRBD2. The junction had 10 bases not matched to a gene; V was cut back by 2 bases and J by 5 bases. Germline assignment: CDR1 SGHDT and CDR2 YYEEEE. The length of the CDR3 is 16 residues. The CDR3 sequence is CASSFGASGRGDEQYF. CDR3 nucleotide sequence: TGTGCCAGCAGCTTTGGCGCTAGCGGGAGAGGCGACGAGCAGTACTTC.

The chain has TRBV5-1 and TRBJ1-1; 12 positions match TRBD1. This CDR3 is 13 amino acids long. V trimming: 2 bases; J trimming: 14 bases; junction bases outside the gene matches: 7. Looked up from germline, CDR1 is SGHRS and CDR2 is YFSETQ. The CDR3 loop is CASSFAGTGGHFF. The CDR3 region has the DNA TGCGCCAGCAGCTTCGCCGGGACAGGGGGCCACTTCTTT.

The CDR3 DNA sequence: TGTGCCAGTATTAAGGACAGGGCGAGCAATCAGCCCCAGCATTTT. This sequence encodes CASIKDRASNQPQHF. The chain has TRBV19 and TRBJ1-5; 8 positions match TRBD1. Germline V lookup: CDR1 LNHDA, CDR2 SQIVND (reference sequence). The V and J ends lost 7 bases and 1 base, in that order; junction bases with no gene match: 6. This CDR3 contains 15 residues.

The chain joins TRBV27 to TRBJ2-1; no clear D. With 4 bases removed from V and 0 bases from J, the gap between germline ends came to 10 bases. Looked up from germline, CDR1 is MNHEY and CDR2 is SMNVEV (reference sequence). CDR3 length: 15 residues. CDR3 amino acids: CASSSGQSSYNEQFF. CDR3 coding DNA: TGTGCCAGCAGTTCTGGGCAGAGCTCCTACAATGAGCAGTTCTTC.

This clone was counted a few times. V and J are TRBV7-2 and TRBJ2-7; 9 bases match TRBD2. After removal of 8 bases from V and 6 bases from J, the junction contained 5 bases not matched to a gene. There are 12 residues in the CDR3. In germline, CDR1 is SGHTA, CDR2 FQGNSA. CDR3 nucleotide sequence: TGTGCCAGCTCCGGGACTAGCCGCGAGCAGTACTTC. Its translation is CASSGTSREQYF.